Sequencing of this T cell receptor beta chain was carried out in a study of OX40 agonist ivuxolimab in advanced cancers. The data were produced by immunoSEQ multiplex PCR, yet TCRdb's version contains in-frame clones alone and is incomplete. The repertoire consists of roughly 76,000 clones, with approximately 85% occurring once and the leading ten covering about 4%. The germline V and J ends were trimmed by 5 bases and 1 base, with 11 bases remaining between them. The length of the CDR3 is 14 residues. Looked up from germline, CDR1 is SGHTA and CDR2 is FQGNSA. The clonotype was recovered from an adult with an advanced solid tumor such as melanoma, head and neck, liver or kidney cancer. The chain has TRBV7-2 and TRBJ1-1; possibly TRBD1 for D (6 bases). The material was CD4+ or CD8+ T cells sorted from blood, obtained in a trial of the OX40 agonist ivuxolimab. The CDR3 bases are TGTGCCAGCAGCCTCAGGGGCGCGAACACTGAAGCTTTCTTT. It is translated as CASSLRGANTEAFF.